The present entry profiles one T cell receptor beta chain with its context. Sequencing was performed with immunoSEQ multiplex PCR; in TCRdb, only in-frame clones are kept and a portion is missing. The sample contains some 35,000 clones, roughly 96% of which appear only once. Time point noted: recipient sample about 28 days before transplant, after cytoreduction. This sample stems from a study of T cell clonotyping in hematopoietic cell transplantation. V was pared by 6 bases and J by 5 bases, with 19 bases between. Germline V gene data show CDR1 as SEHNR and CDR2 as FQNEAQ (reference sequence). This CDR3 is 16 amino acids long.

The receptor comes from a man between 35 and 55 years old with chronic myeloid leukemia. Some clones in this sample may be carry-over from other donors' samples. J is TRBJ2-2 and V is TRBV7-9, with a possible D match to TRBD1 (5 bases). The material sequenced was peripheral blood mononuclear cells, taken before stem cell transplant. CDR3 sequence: CASSSRALPQTGELFF. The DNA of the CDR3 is TGTGCCAGCAGTTCCAGGGCCCTTCCACAGACCGGGGAGCTGTTTTTT.